These T cell receptor beta chains were read from a single sample in a study of response to subunit inactivated influenza vaccine. TCRdb re-analysed the RT-PCR reads in MiXCR, keeping a single row per CDR3 protein. The table shows hundreds of thousands of distinct CDR3 sequences, with around 14% occurring only once. Sequenced material: PBMCs from blood, taken roughly 2 weeks before vaccination. Every receptor here comes from a man in his fifties who received an inactivated influenza vaccine. The CDR3 runs from the conserved cysteine through the conserved F or W. The D gene is left open where the match is weak. A row's size may be missing; if present it is once, few, many or a size class.

>.|.|TRBV6-2/TRBV6-3|TRBJ2-7
TGTGCCAGCAGAGAAATAGCAGGACCCGAGCAGTACTTC
CASREIAGPEQYF
>TRBD2|.|TRBV11-2|TRBJ2-1
TGTGCCAGCAGCGCCGCTGGGACTAGGGGGGGCAATGAGCAGTTCTTC
CASSAAGTRGGNEQFF
>.|.|TRBV20-1|TRBJ2-1
TGCAGTGCTAGAGATTCCTTGGGCGGGGTCACCTACAATGAGCAGTTCTTC
CSARDSLGGVTYNEQFF
>.|many|TRBV28|TRBJ2-7
TGTGCCAGCAGTTTTAGCTGGAACAGGGCCTACGAGCAGTACTTC
CASSFSWNRAYEQYF
>.|few|TRBV9|TRBJ2-5
TGTGCCAGCAGCGTAGATGGGGGGCCGGGGACCCAGTACTTC
CASSVDGGPGTQYF
>.|.|TRBV7-9|TRBJ2-3
TGTGCCATCGGCCTCGGGTGGGATACGCAGTATTTT
CAIGLGWDTQYF
>.|many|TRBV9|TRBJ2-3
TGTGCCAGCAGCGTCGCCACAGATACGCAGTATTTT
CASSVATDTQYF
>.|.|TRBV5-1|TRBJ2-2
TGCGCCAGCAGCTTTCGTACTGGTGCGAACACCGGGGAGCTGTTTTTT
CASSFRTGANTGELFF
>.|.|TRBV6-6|TRBJ2-5
TGTGCCAGCAGTTACGCCAGTCAAGAGACCCAGTACTTC
CASSYASQETQYF
>TRBD2|.|TRBV24-1|TRBJ2-3
TGTGCCACCAGCCAGCGGGGGGTCACAGATACGCAGTATTTT
CATSQRGVTDTQYF
>.|few|TRBV28|TRBJ2-7
TGTGCCAGCACCGCCCCCCGGGGTCAGCAGTACTTC
CASTAPRGQQYF
>TRBD2|.|TRBV27|TRBJ2-5
TGTGCCAGCAGTCCCAGACTAGCGGGAGGTAGGGGGGAGACCCAGTACTTC
CASSPRLAGGRGETQYF
>.|few|TRBV5-1|TRBJ2-1
TGCGCCAGCAGCTCAGGGACTGGAGGAGACAATGAGCAGTTCTTC
CASSSGTGGDNEQFF
>TRBD2|.|TRBV20-1|TRBJ2-1
TGCAGTGCTAGAAGCGCGGGACTAGCGGCCTACAATGAGCAGTTCTTC
CSARSAGLAAYNEQFF
>.|.|TRBV10-3|TRBJ2-5
TGTGCCATCAGTGACGGTCCCCAAGAGACCCAGTACTTC
CAISDGPQETQYF
>.|many|TRBV5-1|TRBJ2-5
TGCGCCAGCAGCTTGGGTGGGCCAGAGACCCAGTACTTC
CASSLGGPETQYF
>.|.|TRBV12-3/TRBV12-4|TRBJ2-2
TGTGCCAGCACCCCGGGGCCCGGGGAGCTGTTTTTT
CASTPGPGELFF
>.|.|TRBV29-1|TRBJ2-5
TGCAGCGTCTCGATAAGAACCCAGTACTTC
CSVSIRTQYF
>.|many|TRBV11-2|TRBJ1-2
TGTGCCAGCAGCGTTAGGGGTTCCAACTATGGCTACACCTTC
CASSVRGSNYGYTF
>.|few|TRBV14|TRBJ2-2
TGTGCCAGTGGTGCGGGGTACACCGGGGAGCTGTTTTTT
CASGAGYTGELFF
>.|.|TRBV6-1|TRBJ1-2
TGTGCCAGCAGTGCGACAGGTGAAGGCTACACCTTC
CASSATGEGYTF
>TRBD2|few|TRBV12-3/TRBV12-4|TRBJ2-1
TGTGCCAGCAGTCCCCAGCGGGGTTCCTACAATGAGCAGTTCTTC
CASSPQRGSYNEQFF
>.|few|TRBV29-1|TRBJ2-1
TGCAGCGTTGAAGGTCTAGTCGCCTACAATGAGCAGTTCTTC
CSVEGLVAYNEQFF
>.|few|TRBV5-1|TRBJ1-1
TGCGCCAGCAGCTTGTATGGTGGACAAATGGGCACTGAAGCTTTCTTT
CASSLYGGQMGTEAFF
>.|.|TRBV29-1|TRBJ2-3
TGCAGCGTTGAATCTAGGAGTCCAGATACGCAGTATTTT
CSVESRSPDTQYF
>.|.|TRBV9|TRBJ2-7
TGTGCCAGCAGCGTAGTCGCGGACTCAACCTACGAGCAGTACTTC
CASSVVADSTYEQYF
>TRBD2|few|TRBV6-1|TRBJ2-1
TGTGCCAGCAGTCCATCCTCTAGCGGAGCCTACAATGAGCAGTTCTTC
CASSPSSSGAYNEQFF
>.|few|TRBV20-1|TRBJ1-1
TGCAGTGCTAGACCGATGAACACTGAAGCTTTCTTT
CSARPMNTEAFF
>TRBD2|.|TRBV12-3/TRBV12-4|TRBJ2-1
TGTGCCAGCAGTCCCGGGGAGGGTTCGAATGAGCAGTTCTTC
CASSPGEGSNEQFF
>.|few|TRBV6-5|TRBJ2-3
TGTGCCAGCAGTTACTCACCAGGGTCCGCAGATACGCAGTATTTT
CASSYSPGSADTQYF
>TRBD2|.|TRBV12-3/TRBV12-4|TRBJ2-7
TGTGCCAGCACCAAGCGGGAGCGCTACGAGCAGTACTTC
CASTKRERYEQYF
>.|many|TRBV28|TRBJ2-3
TGTGCCAGCGTTTCCTCCAGCAAATTCACAGATACGCAGTATTTT
CASVSSSKFTDTQYF
>.|.|TRBV4-1|TRBJ2-4
TGCGCCAGCAGCCAAGTGGCAGGGGACCCGTCCAAAAACATTCAGTACTTC
CASSQVAGDPSKNIQYF
>.|few|TRBV20-1|TRBJ2-3
TGCAGTGCTAGAAGTCCCCGTAGTAGCACAGATACGCAGTATTTT
CSARSPRSSTDTQYF
>.|few|TRBV12-3/TRBV12-4|TRBJ1-4
TGTGCCAGCAGTTTAACCCGACAGAATAATGAAAAACTGTTTTTT
CASSLTRQNNEKLFF
>.|many|TRBV5-6|TRBJ2-2
TGTGCCAGCAGCTATCCGGGACGGATGAACACCGGGGAGCTGTTTTTT
CASSYPGRMNTGELFF
>.|.|TRBV7-2|TRBJ2-1
TGTGCCAGCAGCAACCGGGACCCGGCCTACAATGAGCAGTTCTTC
CASSNRDPAYNEQFF
>.|once|TRBV10-3|TRBJ1-2
TGTGCCATCAGTGAGGCAAGGCTAGATTGGGCAGGGGAAGAAGCTAACTATGGCTACACCTTC
CAISEARLDWAGEEANYGYTF
>.|.|TRBV27|TRBJ2-7
TGTGCCAGCAGTATCCTACTAGGCTACGAGCAGTACTTC
CASSILLGYEQYF
>TRBD1|.|TRBV6-1|TRBJ1-1
TGTGCCAGCAGTCAGGGACAGGGGAAGAAGAACACTGAAGCTTTCTTT
CASSQGQGKKNTEAFF
>.|.|TRBV20-1|TRBJ2-7
TGCAGTGCTAGACCCTTTTCCCATTACGAGCAGTACTTC
CSARPFSHYEQYF
>.|.|TRBV6-5|TRBJ1-1
TGTGCCAGCAGTTACGTAGGCGGAACTGAAGCTTTCTTT
CASSYVGGTEAFF
>.|.|TRBV7-2|TRBJ2-1
TGTGCCAGCAGCTTAGGCAGGGTGGGTCAAAATGAGCAGTTCTTC
CASSLGRVGQNEQFF
>.|.|TRBV2|TRBJ1-4
TGTGCCAGCAGGAGGGACGGAAAAAATGAAAAACTGTTTTTT
CASRRDGKNEKLFF
>.|.|TRBV28|TRBJ1-4
TGTGCCAGCAGTCTATTGGGACCCGGGGGCTTTAATGAAAAACTGTTTTTT
CASSLLGPGGFNEKLFF
>.|.|TRBV3-1|TRBJ1-6
TGTGCCAGCAGCCAAGAACCGGGGAAGAATAGTTCACCCCTCCACTTT
CASSQEPGKNSSPLHF
>.|.|TRBV24-1|TRBJ2-2
TGTGCCACCGCGGCAGGGCCCGGGGAGCTGTTTTTT
CATAAGPGELFF
>TRBD2|few|TRBV28|TRBJ2-5
TGTGCCAGCAACCTCTCGGGGGGGAGGGAAAAGACCCAGTACTTC
CASNLSGGREKTQYF
>.|few|TRBV30|TRBJ1-1
TGTGCCTGGAGTGAAAATTTGAACACTGAAGCTTTCTTT
CAWSENLNTEAFF
>TRBD2|many|TRBV12-3/TRBV12-4|TRBJ2-1
TGTGCCAGCAGTCCTCCGGGACTAGCTTCGTCCAATGAGCAGTTCTTC
CASSPPGLASSNEQFF